This T cell receptor beta chain was recovered during a study of response to subunit inactivated influenza vaccine. Study findings and constraints: The authors proposed limited new T cell recruitment per seasonal influenza vaccination.

The CDR3 loop spans 12 amino acids. V lost 3 bases to trimming and J lost 0 bases, with 3 bases between them. Germline-derived CDR1 and CDR2 are GTSNPN and SVGIG (reference sequence). In TCRdb, the RT-PCR reads were re-called with MiXCR into one record per CDR3 protein. The table records 450,000 to 550,000 distinct CDR3 sequences, 25% of them present only once. The table lists this clonotype with many counts. No antigen is known for it. V gene TRBV30 combines with J gene TRBJ1-5; D not resolved. Source: CD4+ T cells sorted from PBMCs, taken more than 4 days after vaccination. This sequence originates from a middle-aged man who received an inactivated influenza vaccine. The CDR3 DNA is TGTGCCTGGAGGCATAGCAATCAGCCCCAGCATTTT. Translating it yields CAWRHSNQPQHF.